The entry that follows covers one TCR beta chain sequence. Its target is not known. With 60 Vbeta and 13 Jbeta primers, the PCR was carried out. Method: immunoSEQ multiplex PCR; TCRdb's copy keeps in-frame clones and lacks some. The repertoire holds approximately 200,000 clones, with 82% as singletons. The entry originates in a study of cytomegalovirus exposure and HLA in healthy donors. The CDR3 runs to 13 residues. Germline V lookup: CDR1 LNHDA, CDR2 SQIVND (reference sequence). V lost 3 bases, J lost 8 bases, and 13 bases lay in between. General observations from the study: Investigators reported under 200 TCR beta chains as tied to cytomegalovirus. Rates of TCR association differed by HLA locus in a later analysis, with DRB1 highest and HLA-C lowest.

This sequence joins TRBV19 and TRBJ1-2; D is possibly TRBD1 (6 bases). This receptor was identified in a woman in her forties or fifties in good health and CMV-seropositive. Source material: PBMCs. The CDR3 DNA follows: TGTGCCAGTAGTATCCGGGACACCAAAGGCTACACCTTC. Translation: CASSIRDTKGYTF. The variable domain in full, completed from reference TRBV19 and TRBJ1-2, reads DGGITQSPKYLFRKEGQNVTLSCEQNLNHDAMYWYRQDPGQGLRLIYYSQIVNDFQKGDIAEGYSVSREKKESFPLTVTSAQKNPTAFYLCASSIRDTKGYTFGSGTRLTVV.